The sequence of this T cell receptor (beta chain) was determined in a study of T cells in Graves' hyperthyroidism and ophthalmopathy. CDR1 and CDR2 (germline): MNHEY, SMNVEV (reference sequence). After removal of 6 bases from V and 2 bases from J, the junction contained 8 bases not matched to a gene. The CDR3 is 15 residues long. This clonotype was detected a few times. Its antigen is unknown. Hyperthyroidism had been newly diagnosed in patients aged 18 to 65, and its duration was under 2 months. Patients were excluded because of uncontrolled infection, other autoimmune disease, pregnancy or lactation. PBMCs were collected from an approximately 9.4 ml volume of fresh peripheral blood. It was RNA transcripts that yielded the amplified TCR beta CDR3 regions. When the TCR CDR3 underwent first-round RT-PCR, the HTBI primer set was used. MiXCR was run by TCRdb on the multiplex PCR reads, yielding one entry per CDR3 protein. The repertoire consists of about 320,000 distinct CDR3 sequences, with roughly 15% occurring once and the leading ten covering around 35%.

Study outcomes and limitations: Ophthalmopathy, as predicted by the model, came a median approximately 6.5 months after the prediction.

The chain couples TRBV27 to TRBJ2-5, with 8 bases that match TRBD2. Specimen: blood. The origin of this receptor is a man aged 25 to 45 with Graves' hyperthyroidism. Here the CDR3 reads CASRELGGAQETQYF. The CDR3 DNA reads TGTGCCAGCAGGGAGCTCGGGGGGGCTCAAGAGACCCAGTACTTC.